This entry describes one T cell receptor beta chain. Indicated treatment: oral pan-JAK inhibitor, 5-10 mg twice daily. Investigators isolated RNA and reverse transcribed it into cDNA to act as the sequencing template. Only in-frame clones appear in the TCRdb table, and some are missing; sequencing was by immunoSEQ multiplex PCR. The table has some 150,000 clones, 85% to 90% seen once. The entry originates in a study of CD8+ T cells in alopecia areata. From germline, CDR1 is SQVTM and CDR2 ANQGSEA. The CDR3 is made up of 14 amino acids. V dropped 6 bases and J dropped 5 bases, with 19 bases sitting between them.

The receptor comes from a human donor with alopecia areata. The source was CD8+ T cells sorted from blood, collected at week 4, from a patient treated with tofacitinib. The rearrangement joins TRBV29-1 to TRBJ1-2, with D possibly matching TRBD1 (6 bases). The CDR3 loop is CSVHPGTPNYGYTF. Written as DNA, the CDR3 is TGCAGCGTGCATCCCGGGACACCGAATTATGGCTACACCTTC.